What follows are 2 T cell receptor beta chains derived from one specimen sequenced in a study of blood T cell repertoires in COVID-19. The assay was immunoSEQ multiplex PCR, and TCRdb's table has in-frame clones only and misses some. Of roughly 230,000 clones listed, around 90% are singletons. The sample taken for sequencing was peripheral blood. Receptors originate from a man aged 25-40 years with COVID-19, enrolled during active disease.

The chain combines TRBV5-1 with TRBJ2-3; TRBD2 matches at 8 bases. After removal of 0 bases from V and 0 bases from J, the junction contained 3 bases not matched to a gene. The CDR3 has 16 amino acids. Germline lookup yields CDR1 SGHRS and CDR2 YFSETQ. In nucleotides, the CDR3 is TGCGCCAGCAGCTTGGGACTAGCGCTTAGCACAGATACGCAGTATTTT. Amino acids: CASSLGLALSTDTQYF.

This chain connects TRBV6-5 to TRBJ2-4, with 7 bases that match TRBD1. CDR1 is MNHEY and CDR2 is SVGAGI in the germline V gene. CDR3 length: 15 amino acids. With V trimmed by 5 bases and J by 7 bases, 11 bases remained unmatched. The CDR3 spells CASSPHRGLGNIQYF. The CDR3 coding sequence is TGTGCCAGCAGTCCCCACAGGGGTCTGGGGAACATTCAGTACTTC.